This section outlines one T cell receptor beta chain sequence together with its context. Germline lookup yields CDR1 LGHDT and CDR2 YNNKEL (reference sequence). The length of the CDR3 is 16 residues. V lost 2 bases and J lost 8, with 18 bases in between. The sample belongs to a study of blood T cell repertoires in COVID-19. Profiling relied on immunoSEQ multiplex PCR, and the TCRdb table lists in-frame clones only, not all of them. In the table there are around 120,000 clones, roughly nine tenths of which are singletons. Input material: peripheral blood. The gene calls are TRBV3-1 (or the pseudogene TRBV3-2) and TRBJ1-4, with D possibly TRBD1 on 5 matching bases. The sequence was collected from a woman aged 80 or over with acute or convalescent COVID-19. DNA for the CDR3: TGTGCCAGCAGCCAATACCCCGGGCAGGGTGGGGAAAAACTGTTTTTT. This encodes CASSQYPGQGGEKLFF.